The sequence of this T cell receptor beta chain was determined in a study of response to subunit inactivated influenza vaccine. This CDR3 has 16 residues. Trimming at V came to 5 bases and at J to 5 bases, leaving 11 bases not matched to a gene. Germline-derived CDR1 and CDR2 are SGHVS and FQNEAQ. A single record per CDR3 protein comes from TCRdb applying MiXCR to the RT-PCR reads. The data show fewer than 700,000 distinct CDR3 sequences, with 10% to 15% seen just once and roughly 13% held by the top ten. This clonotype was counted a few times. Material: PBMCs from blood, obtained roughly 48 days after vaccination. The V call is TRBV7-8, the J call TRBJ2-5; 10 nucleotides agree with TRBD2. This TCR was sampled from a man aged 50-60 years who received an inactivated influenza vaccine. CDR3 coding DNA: TGTGCCAGCAGCCTATCTAGCGGGGGTAATCGGGAGACCCAGTACTTC. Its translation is CASSLSSGGNRETQYF.